The 31 T cell receptor beta chains below were found in one sample sequenced in a study of cytomegalovirus exposure and HLA in healthy donors. TCRdb's table, derived via immunoSEQ multiplex PCR, lists solely in-frame clones and lacks some. The top ten hold approximately 3.1% of the sample, which has around 250,000 clones, 90% seen once. The specimen was PBMCs. These receptors all stem from a woman aged 25 to 39 in good health and CMV-seronegative.

The chain links TRBV4-1 to TRBJ1-1, with a possible D match to TRBD1 (5 bases). V lost 3 bases and J 2 bases, leaving 13 bases between the germline ends. Looked up from germline, CDR1 is MGHRA and CDR2 is YSYEKL. CDR3 length: 15 residues. The CDR3: CASSQDRGANTEAFF. CDR3 DNA: TGCGCCAGCAGCCAGGACCGAGGGGCAAACACTGAAGCTTTCTTT.

The CDR3 here is CASSPGDQETQYF. CDR3 nucleotides: TGTGCCAGCAGCCCGGGGGACCAAGAGACCCAGTACTTC. The rearrangement links TRBV7-8 to TRBJ2-5; D is possibly TRBD2 (6 bases). V lost 5 bases and J lost 0, with 7 bases in between. Germline-derived CDR1 and CDR2 are SGHVS and FQNEAQ. The CDR3 has 13 amino acids.

The chain recombines TRBV7-9 with TRBJ2-2, with D perhaps being TRBD1 or TRBD2 (8 bases each). The V gene's germline CDR1 is SEHNR and CDR2 FQNEAQ (reference sequence). The CDR3 length is 18 residues. V was clipped by 2 bases and J by 0 bases, with 16 bases between them. The CDR3 region is CASSLQREGQANTGELFF. The CDR3 coding sequence is TGTGCCAGCAGCTTACAACGGGAGGGACAGGCGAACACCGGGGAGCTGTTTTTT.

V and J are TRBV7-3 and TRBJ2-1; D assignment may be TRBD1 or TRBD2 (7 bases each). Per the germline V gene, CDR1 is SGHTA and CDR2 is FQGTGA. Trimming took off 3 bases at V and 7 bases at J, with 22 bases between the two ends. The CDR3 loop spans 17 amino acids. DNA of the CDR3: TGTGCCAGCAGCTTCGGCCAGATCCAGGGGGGGAAAAATGAGCAGTTCTTC. Translated: CASSFGQIQGGKNEQFF.

A remark on this clone: At one boundary the junction diverges from the germline segment, which might be a read error. V is TRBV7-2 and J is TRBJ2-7; 8 bases fit TRBD1. The CDR3 is 11 residues long. Germline V gene lookup returns CDR1 SGHTA and CDR2 FQGNSA. The CDR3 nucleotides read TGTGCCAGCAGCCCAGGGACAGGAATGAACTTC. Encoded protein: CASSPGTGMNF.

The rearrangement uses TRBV6-5 and TRBJ1-4, with D hard to call. Germline V gene sequence: CDR1 MNHEY, CDR2 SVGAGI. V was pared by 5 bases and J by 0 bases, with 10 bases between. This CDR3 contains 15 residues. In DNA, the CDR3 is TGTGCCAGCAGTAAATACCTAGCAACTAATGAAAAACTGTTTTTT. This gives the protein CASSKYLATNEKLFF.

The V call is TRBV18, the J call TRBJ2-7, with TRBD1 identical over 7 bases. The germline CDR1 and CDR2 sequences are KGHSH and LQKENI. The CDR3 is 15 amino acids. Trimming took 6 bases from V and 3 from J; bases not matched to a gene: 11. The CDR3 nucleotides read TGTGCCAGCTCCCCAAGTGGGACAGCCTACTACGAGCAGTACTTC. Residues: CASSPSGTAYYEQYF. Based on the CDR3 plus reference TRBV18 and TRBJ2-7, the full variable domain is NAGVMQNPRHLVRRRGQEARLRCSPMKGHSHVYWYRQLPEEGLKFMVYLQKENIIDESGMPKERFSAEFPKEGPSILRIQQVVRGDSAAYFCASSPSGTAYYEQYFGPGTRLTVT.

The genes are TRBV29-1 and TRBJ1-2; weak D call: TRBD1 (6 bases). Germline CDR1 SQVTM, CDR2 ANQGSEA. CDR3 length equals 13 residues. Trimming stripped 7 bases from V and 0 bases from J, with 12 bases between. CDR3 sequence reads: CSAGQPANYGYTF. For the CDR3, the DNA is TGCAGCGCCGGACAGCCTGCTAACTATGGCTACACCTTC.

This clone was observed a few times. The chain employs TRBV2 and TRBJ2-3; D gene unclear. CDR1 is SNHLY, CDR2 FYNNEI, per germline. V was pared by 4 bases and J by 8 bases, with 13 bases between. This CDR3 comprises 13 residues. The CDR3: CASSGEQSVTQYF. The CDR3 nucleotides are TGTGCCAGCAGTGGAGAGCAAAGCGTTACGCAGTATTTT.

The CDR3, as DNA: TGTGCCAGCGTATTTGGGTCAGGGCTGAACACTGAAGCTTTCTTT. Its protein product is CASVFGSGLNTEAFF. The chain combines TRBV28 with TRBJ1-1; weak D call: TRBD1 (5 bases). The germline V and J ends were trimmed by 8 bases and 0 bases, with 16 bases remaining between them. This CDR3 is 15 amino acids long. CDR1 and CDR2 (germline): MDHEN, SYDVKM.

The V and J genes are TRBV5-6 and TRBJ2-7; D not resolved. The CDR3 extends over 13 amino acids. V was cut by 4 bases and J by 7 bases, with 15 bases left in between. Germline assignment: CDR1 SGHDT and CDR2 YYEEEE. CDR3 nucleotides: TGTGCCAGCAGCCTGGACGGTAACGTGGAGCAGTACTTC. Protein product: CASSLDGNVEQYF.

This chain joins TRBV18 and TRBJ2-4; D perhaps matches TRBD1 (7 bases). The germline V gene has CDR1 KGHSH and CDR2 LQKENI. The CDR3 covers 16 residues. V was pared by 6 bases and J by 8 bases, with 23 bases between. The CDR3 nucleotides are TGTGCCAGCTCCCTCCACAGGAGGGGGCTGGGGTACATTCAGTACTTC. Translation gives CASSLHRRGLGYIQYF.

The chain uses TRBV27 and TRBJ2-1, with D possibly matching TRBD2 (6 bases). Germline values: CDR1 MNHEY, CDR2 SMNVEV (reference sequence). Trimming took off 1 base at V and 0 bases at J, with 10 bases between the two ends. This CDR3 is built from 16 residues. CDR3 residues: CASSLFRGSSYNEQFF. The CDR3, as DNA: TGTGCCAGCAGTTTATTTCGGGGGAGCTCCTACAATGAGCAGTTCTTC.

The rearrangement joins TRBV10-1 to TRBJ1-5; D is unresolved. Germline V gives CDR1 WNHNN, CDR2 SYGVQD (reference sequence). Trimming left V 10 bases short and J 3 bases short, with 16 bases between. This CDR3 has 14 amino acids. The CDR3 spells CAITMGRLNQPQHF. The CDR3 DNA sequence: TGCGCCATCACCATGGGCAGGCTCAATCAGCCCCAGCATTTT.

The genes are TRBV7-9 and TRBJ2-1; 9 bases match TRBD2. J lost 5 bases, V lost 2 bases, and 4 bases had no gene match. Germline V gene lookup returns CDR1 SEHNR and CDR2 FQNEAQ (reference sequence). The CDR3 spans 15 residues. The CDR3, as DNA: TGTGCCAGCAGCTTACAACTAGCGGGCCACAATGAGCAGTTCTTC. Amino acids: CASSLQLAGHNEQFF.

The gene calls are TRBV30 and TRBJ2-5; weak D call: TRBD1 (6 bases). CDR1 is GTSNPN and CDR2 is SVGIG in the germline V gene (reference sequence). The V and J ends lost 0 bases and 7 bases respectively, with 21 bases between them. The CDR3 spans 16 residues. CDR3 bases: TGTGCCTGGAGTGTACTGGCAGGGGCGGAGGTAGGGACCCAGTACTTC. This gives the protein CAWSVLAGAEVGTQYF. The full variable domain, completed using reference TRBV30 and TRBJ2-5, is SQTIHQWPATLVQPVGSPLSLECTVEGTSNPNLYWYRQAAGRGLQLLFYSVGIGQISSEVPQNLSASRPQDRQFILSSKKLLLSDSGFYLCAWSVLAGAEVGTQYFGPGTRLLVL.

The V gene is TRBV27, the J gene TRBJ2-1; TRBD2 matches at 11 bases. Germline V gene sequence: CDR1 MNHEY, CDR2 SMNVEV (reference sequence). The CDR3 is made up of 18 amino acids. V gave up 1 base and J gave up 1 base; unmatched junction bases: 6. The CDR3 sequence is CASSLLGVAGGSYNEQFF. The CDR3 region has the DNA TGTGCCAGCAGTTTATTAGGGGTAGCGGGAGGGTCCTACAATGAGCAGTTCTTC.

The chain links TRBV18 to TRBJ2-7; D perhaps matches TRBD2 (5 bases). This CDR3 is 15 amino acids long. Trimming shortened V by 2 bases and J by 5 bases, and 16 bases separated the two germline ends. Germline CDR1 reads KGHSH; CDR2 reads LQKENI. Here the CDR3 DNA reads TGTGCCAGCTCACCATATGACCCGGGGATTCACGAGCAGTACTTC. Translated, it gives CASSPYDPGIHEQYF. Combining the CDR3 with reference TRBV18 and TRBJ2-7 gives the whole variable domain NAGVMQNPRHLVRRRGQEARLRCSPMKGHSHVYWYRQLPEEGLKFMVYLQKENIIDESGMPKERFSAEFPKEGPSILRIQQVVRGDSAAYFCASSPYDPGIHEQYFGPGTRLTVT.

In this sample, this clone turned up once. The chain carries TRBV19 and TRBJ1-1, with D possibly TRBD1 on 5 matching bases. The germline V gene has CDR1 LNHDA and CDR2 SQIVND (reference sequence). The CDR3 runs 14 residues. The V gene lost 5 bases and the J gene lost 1 base, with 11 bases spanning the gap. CDR3 in DNA: TGTGCCAGTAGTTGGTCAGGACAGAACACTGAAGCTTTCTTT. It specifies CASSWSGQNTEAFF.

The J gene is TRBJ2-7, the V gene TRBV5-5; 9 bases line up with TRBD1. This CDR3 contains 15 residues. V shed 4 bases and J 4 bases; nucleotides not matched to a gene: 9. From germline, CDR1 is SGHKS and CDR2 YYEKEE (reference sequence). The CDR3 protein is CASSPGTGTPYEQYF. DNA for the CDR3: TGTGCCAGCAGCCCGGGGACAGGGACCCCTTACGAGCAGTACTTC. The complete variable domain, with remaining parts taken from reference TRBV5-5 and TRBJ2-7, reads DAGVTQSPTHLIKTRGQQVTLRCSPISGHKSVSWYQQVLGQGPQFIFQYYEKEERGRGNFPDRFSARQFPNYSSELNVNALLLGDSALYLCASSPGTGTPYEQYFGPGTRLTVT.

This clone was seen a single time. The chain couples TRBV11-3 to TRBJ1-1; the D gene is possibly TRBD1 (6 bases). With 0 bases removed from V and 5 bases from J, the gap between germline ends came to 10 bases. The germline V gene encodes CDR1 SGHNT and CDR2 YENEEA. This CDR3 region has 14 residues. The CDR3 sequence is CASSLDGTYTEAFF. The DNA of the CDR3 is TGTGCCAGCAGCTTAGATGGGACATATACTGAAGCTTTCTTT.

The J gene is TRBJ2-5, the V gene TRBV19; TRBD1 might be the D (5 bases). CDR1 is LNHDA and CDR2 is SQIVND in the germline V gene (reference sequence). CDR3 size: 13 residues. Trimming stripped 7 bases from V and 0 bases from J, with 9 bases between. CDR3 in DNA: TGTGCCAGTAAGGGGCAGGACCAAGAGACCCAGTACTTC. This encodes CASKGQDQETQYF.

The chain carries TRBV28 and TRBJ2-1; 14 bases are a match to TRBD2. The CDR3 covers 17 residues. CDR1 and CDR2 (germline): MDHEN, SYDVKM. V was clipped by 6 bases and J by 8 bases; unmatched bases: 12. The CDR3 DNA sequence: TGTGCCAGCAGCACCGGGACTAGCGGGAGCTGGGTGGATGAGCAGTTCTTC. Translating gives CASSTGTSGSWVDEQFF.

The genes are TRBV19 and TRBJ2-3; D is unresolved. CDR1 is LNHDA and CDR2 is SQIVND in the germline V gene (reference sequence). There are 14 residues in the CDR3. Trimming cost V 4 bases and J 2 bases, with 10 bases left between them. The CDR3 DNA sequence: TGTGCCAGTAGTAGGGCCGGATCCACAGATACGCAGTATTTT. It yields the protein CASSRAGSTDTQYF.

V and J are TRBV20-1 and TRBJ2-7; TRBD2 aligns across 7 bases. V dropped 5 bases and J dropped 5; count of bases not matched to a gene: 3. The CDR3 extends over 11 amino acids. Germline V CDR1 and CDR2: DFQATT, SNEGSKA (reference sequence). The chain's CDR3 is CSAGLGNEQYF. DNA for the CDR3: TGCAGTGCTGGACTAGGGAACGAGCAGTACTTC.

V and J are TRBV6-5 and TRBJ2-1; the D gene is possibly TRBD2 (5 bases). The CDR3 sequence is 13 residues long. Germline CDR1 MNHEY, CDR2 SVGAGI. V was cut by 8 bases and J by 7 bases, with 15 bases left in between. CDR3 bases: TGTGCCAGCGACTCTTTAACGGGGAATGAGCAGTTCTTC. Translating it yields CASDSLTGNEQFF.

This clone was counted only a few times. The rearrangement links TRBV7-2 to TRBJ1-2; D possibly corresponds to TRBD1 (5 bases). CDR1 SGHTA and CDR2 FQGNSA come from the germline V gene. Trimming cost V 5 bases and J 5 bases, with 15 bases left between them. This CDR3 comprises 14 residues. CDR3 DNA: TGTGCCAGCAGCGCCTCCGGACGGACATATGGCTACACCTTC. Encoded protein: CASSASGRTYGYTF.

The V call is TRBV6-5, the J call TRBJ2-7, with a weak D call TRBD2 (5 bases). There are 15 residues in the CDR3. The V gene lost 2 bases and the J gene lost 2 bases, with 13 bases spanning the gap. Per the germline V gene, CDR1 is MNHEY and CDR2 is SVGAGI. This chain's CDR3 is CASSYSVLGAYEQYF. CDR3 coding DNA: TGTGCCAGCAGTTACAGCGTCCTGGGAGCCTACGAGCAGTACTTC.

The gene calls are TRBV5-4 and TRBJ1-2; no definite D call. V was trimmed by 1 base and J by 5 bases, leaving 9 bases between them. The CDR3 has 13 residues. Germline-derived CDR1 and CDR2 are SGHNT and YYREEE (reference sequence). The CDR3 loop is CASSLSLQYGYTF. In DNA, the CDR3 is TGTGCCAGCAGCTTGAGCCTCCAATATGGCTACACCTTC.

This clone was seen once. The chain has TRBV19 and TRBJ2-7; no clear D gene. Germline assignment: CDR1 LNHDA and CDR2 SQIVND (reference sequence). The CDR3 has 13 amino acids. Trimming removed 4 bases at V and 2 bases at J, with 9 bases between. The CDR3 reads CASSTRPTYEQYF. The CDR3 nucleotides are TGTGCCAGTAGTACCAGGCCTACCTACGAGCAGTACTTC.

The V and J genes are TRBV11-3 and TRBJ2-5; D is undetermined. Germline V CDR1 and CDR2: SGHNT, YENEEA. V was shortened by 4 bases and J by 5 bases, with 8 bases between the two germline ends. The CDR3 runs to 12 residues. The DNA for the CDR3 is TGTGCCAGCAGCTCCGTGGGGGAGACCCAGTACTTC. As protein: CASSSVGETQYF. Combining the CDR3 with reference TRBV11-3 and TRBJ2-5 gives the whole variable domain EAGVVQSPRYKIIEKKQPVAFWCNPISGHNTLYWYLQNLGQGPELLIRYENEEAVDDSQLPKDRFSAERLKGVDSTLKIQPAELGDSAVYLCASSSVGETQYFGPGTRLLVL.